The 7 T cell receptor beta chains below come from one sample, sequenced in a study of post-analysis software for immune sequencing data. Study-wide points: There were a few TRBV segments more frequent in patients than controls, and TRBV5-6, TRBV5-1 and TRBV20-1 were among them.

Prepared TCR beta cDNA libraries contained unique molecular identifiers. Via MiXCR, TCRdb re-called the PCR reads, giving one row per CDR3 protein. In the table there are 750,000 to 900,000 distinct CDR3 sequences, about 45% of which are singletons. These receptors have no known antigen. The sample consisted of blood. All receptors come from a girl aged 5-17 years with multiple sclerosis.

V usage is TRBV6-5 and J usage is TRBJ1-2, with D perhaps TRBD1 (6 bases). From germline, CDR1 is MNHEY and CDR2 SVGAGI. The V end lost 2 bases, the J end lost 4 bases, and 14 bases lay between the germline ends. There are 15 residues in the CDR3. CDR3 nucleotide sequence: TGTGCCAGCAGTTACGCCTCCTCGACAGGCTATGGCTACACCTTC. Protein: CASSYASSTGYGYTF.

The chain employs TRBV6-5 and TRBJ2-2, with 8 bases aligning to TRBD1. Germline V gene lookup returns CDR1 MNHEY and CDR2 SVGAGI. Trimming cost V 5 bases and J 1 base; bases outside gene matches: 6. This CDR3 has 16 amino acids. The DNA of the CDR3 is TGTGCCAGCAGTATAACGGACAGGGTGAACACCGGGGAGCTGTTTTTT. Amino acids: CASSITDRVNTGELFF.

The gene calls are TRBV4-1 and TRBJ2-7, with a tentative D call TRBD1 (5 bases). V was clipped by 4 bases and J by 5 bases, with 18 bases between them. The CDR3 is 15 residues long. Germline V gene data show CDR1 as MGHRA and CDR2 as YSYEKL. CDR3 sequence: CASSPQFQGLDEQYF. The CDR3 nucleotides read TGCGCCAGCAGCCCTCAATTCCAGGGTCTCGACGAGCAGTACTTC.

V is TRBV5-1 and J is TRBJ2-5, with D perhaps matching TRBD2 (6 bases). The J call may be wrong; the DNA end is better matched by TRBJ2-4. The germline gives CDR1 SGHRS, CDR2 YFSETQ. The length of the CDR3 is 13 residues. The CDR3: CASSGTAPDIQYF. CDR3 DNA: TGCGCCAGCAGCGGGACTGCACCGGACATTCAGTACTTC.

This chain uses TRBV20-1 with TRBJ2-7; 12 bases line up with TRBD2. CDR3 size: 14 residues. The J segment lost 2 bases and the V segment lost 1 base, leaving 0 bases of the junction unmatched. From germline, CDR1 is DFQATT and CDR2 SNEGSKA (reference sequence). CDR3 in DNA: TGCAGTGCTAGAGGGACTAGCGGGACCTACGAGCAGTACTTC. As protein: CSARGTSGTYEQYF.

This clonotype has at least ten counts. V is TRBV5-1 and J is TRBJ1-6, with 7 bases matching TRBD1. Trimming removed 5 bases from V and 8 bases from J; junction bases left unmatched: 7. The CDR3 consists of 14 residues. Looked up from germline, CDR1 is SGHRS and CDR2 is YFSETQ. In DNA form, the CDR3 reads TGCGCCAGCAGTCCCGGACAGGATTATTCACCCCTCCACTTT. As protein: CASSPGQDYSPLHF.

The chain employs TRBV12-3 or TRBV12-4 and TRBJ1-1; 8 bases agree with TRBD1. The junction had 4 bases not matched to a gene; V was cut back by 7 bases and J by 3 bases. This CDR3 has 13 amino acids. The CDR3 nucleotides read TGTGCCAGCAACGGACAGGGATACACTGAAGCTTTCTTT. Amino acids: CASNGQGYTEAFF.